Below are 4 T cell receptor beta chains sequenced from a single sample in a study of neoadjuvant nivolumab and ipilimumab in lung cancer (dated by TCRdb to 2018 to 2020). Interpreted using the paper, the time point label stands for: at surgical resection after neoadjuvant nivolumab +/- ipilimumab. The receptor library was made with the immunoSEQ multiplex PCR assay. Drawn from immuneACCESS, this table holds only the in-frame rearrangements with V and J called that TCRdb kept. Clones are partly lost; checked studies trace under half to an unresolved V gene and leave the rest unexplained. The sample records about 17,000 clones, 60% to 80% of which are singletons. The ten largest make up 7% to 9% of the sample. The specimen comprised tumor tissue, sampled after neoadjuvant nivolumab, alone or with ipilimumab, at or shortly before surgery. The receptors were gathered from an adult with non-small cell lung cancer.

V is TRBV5-4 and J is TRBJ1-2, with TRBD1 matching 7 bases. CDR1 is SGHNT, CDR2 YYREEE, per germline (reference sequence). The CDR3 has 14 residues. Unmatched junction bases numbered 3, after V lost 0 bases and J lost 4 bases. The CDR3 reads CASSLGAGGYGYTF. The CDR3 DNA is TGTGCCAGCAGCTTGGGTGCAGGGGGCTATGGCTACACCTTC.

This chain connects TRBV5-1 to TRBJ2-2; no definite D call. CDR1 is SGHRS, CDR2 YFSETQ, per germline. CDR3 length: 17 amino acids. The V end lost 0 bases, the J end lost 8 bases, and 20 bases lay between the germline ends. Here the CDR3 DNA reads TGCGCCAGCAGCTTGGCCTACCCCGCAGGTCTTACGGGGGAGCTGTTTTTT. As protein: CASSLAYPAGLTGELFF.

The count of this clone is one. The chain links TRBV5-4 to TRBJ2-6; D gene ambiguous. Germline lookup yields CDR1 SGHNT and CDR2 YYREEE (reference sequence). V shed 0 bases and J shed 2 bases, with 6 bases lying between them. The CDR3 is 15 residues long. The CDR3 sequence is CASSLATTGANVLTF. CDR3 sequence (DNA): TGTGCCAGCAGCTTGGCAACCACTGGGGCCAACGTCCTGACTTTC.

This chain uses TRBV6-6 with TRBJ2-5, with D unresolved. V was shortened by 2 bases and J by 6 bases, with 16 bases between the two germline ends. The CDR3 totals 15 residues. Germline lookup yields CDR1 MNHNY and CDR2 SVGAGI (reference sequence). The CDR3 region is CASSYDFQNPQTQYF. The CDR3 DNA reads TGTGCCAGCAGTTACGATTTCCAAAACCCACAGACCCAGTACTTC.